These 5 T cell receptor beta chains share one sample of origin, sequenced in a study of control samples from healthy donors and cancer patients. The method was immunoSEQ multiplex PCR; TCRdb's version includes in-frame clones alone and lacks a portion of them. The sample carries roughly 25,000 clones, more than 75% recorded once. Specimen: PBMCs. The receptors come from a man over 45 with lung cancer.

The rearrangement links TRBV10-3 to TRBJ1-1, with D possibly being TRBD1 (6 bases). Germline V gene sequence: CDR1 ENHRY, CDR2 SYGVKD. V shed 6 bases and J shed 1 base, with 15 bases lying between them. The length of the CDR3 is 15 residues. This chain's CDR3 is CAIRGASTGNTEAFF. The DNA of the CDR3 is TGTGCCATCAGGGGGGCCTCTACAGGGAACACTGAAGCTTTCTTT.

The chain combines TRBV29-1 with TRBJ2-7; 7 bases fit TRBD1. Germline CDR1 is SQVTM and CDR2 is ANQGSEA. Unmatched junction bases numbered 6, after V lost 7 bases and J lost 3 bases. This CDR3 has 12 amino acids. CDR3 in DNA: TGCAGCGGACAGGGAAACGGCTACGAGCAGTACTTC. This codes for CSGQGNGYEQYF.

The CDR3 nucleotides read TGTGCCAGCAGAGTTACAGATACGCAGTATTTT. It is translated as CASRVTDTQYF. This chain joins TRBV12-3 or TRBV12-4 and TRBJ2-3; no clear D gene. Trimming removed 6 bases at V and 3 bases at J, with 4 bases between. The CDR3 contains 11 residues.

This chain uses TRBV25-1 with TRBJ1-2, with 8 positions matching TRBD1. CDR3 length: 12 amino acids. V shed 5 bases, J shed 8 bases, and the junction held 4 bases outside the gene matches. CDR1 and CDR2 (germline): MGHDK, SYGVNS. This CDR3 reads CASSPQGGGYTF. CDR3 nucleotide sequence: TGTGCCAGCAGTCCACAGGGGGGCGGCTACACCTTC.

J is TRBJ2-7 and V is TRBV25-1, with D possibly being TRBD2 (6 bases). Looked up from germline, CDR1 is MGHDK and CDR2 is SYGVNS. Trimming stripped 3 bases from V and 4 bases from J, with 13 bases between. The CDR3 is made up of 14 amino acids. CDR3 coding DNA: TGTGCCAGCAGTGAGCCTCGAGGGACTTACGAGCAGTACTTC. Translation gives CASSEPRGTYEQYF.